Below, 10 T cell receptor beta chains from the same sample are listed, as sequenced in a study of identical twins. TCRdb re-called the 5' RACE reads with MiXCR, one entry per CDR3 protein. The table shows 690,000 or so distinct CDR3 sequences, with over 8.5% occurring only once. In addition, the sample was reused for a study of yellow fever vaccine responses in identical twins.

The sequencing sample was made of PBMCs. Receptors originate from a woman aged 18 to 35 in good health.

In its sample, this clonotype was seen many times. The chain joins TRBV20-1 to TRBJ2-3; D tentatively fits TRBD1 or TRBD2 (5 bases each). Germline-derived CDR1 and CDR2 are DFQATT and SNEGSKA (reference sequence). With 5 bases removed from V and 0 bases from J, the gap between germline ends came to 21 bases. CDR3 size: 17 residues. This CDR3 is CSAEKTGTKVSTDTQYF. The DNA of the CDR3 is TGCAGTGCTGAGAAGACCGGGACCAAAGTTAGCACAGATACGCAGTATTTT.

As DNA, the CDR3 is TGCAGCGTTCTCCAGGGTAACACTGAAGCTTTCTTT. The encoded protein is CSVLQGNTEAFF. This chain links TRBV29-1 with TRBJ1-1; perhaps TRBD1 as D (5 bases). CDR1 and CDR2 from the germline V gene are SQVTM and ANQGSEA. The CDR3 covers 12 residues. V was trimmed by 5 bases and J by 2 bases, leaving 9 bases between them. Combining the CDR3 with reference TRBV29-1 and TRBJ1-1 gives the whole variable domain SAVISQKPSRDICQRGTSLTIQCQVDSQVTMMFWYRQQPGQSLTLIATANQGSEATYESGFVIDKFPISRPNLTFSTLTVSNMSPEDSSIYLCSVLQGNTEAFFGQGTRLTVV.

This chain uses TRBV20-1 with TRBJ2-1; 10 nucleotides agree with TRBD2. Looked up from germline, CDR1 is DFQATT and CDR2 is SNEGSKA (reference sequence). The CDR3 sequence is 14 residues long. DNA for the CDR3: TGCAGCCCCGTCCCCGAAAGCGGGAGGGCTGAGCAGTTCTTC. As protein: CSPVPESGRAEQFF.

This rearrangement joins TRBV20-1 to TRBJ1-5, with 11 bases matching TRBD1. This CDR3 contains 16 residues. From germline, CDR1 is DFQATT and CDR2 SNEGSKA (reference sequence). Unmatched junction bases numbered 7, after V lost 0 bases and J lost 6 bases. CDR3 nucleotides: TGCAGTGCTAGAGAGGACAGGGGGCTTTCCGTTCAGCCCCAGCATTTT. Translated, it gives CSAREDRGLSVQPQHF.

This rearrangement joins TRBV9 to TRBJ1-2, with no clear D. The germline V gene has CDR1 SGDLS and CDR2 YYNGEE. Deletions cut 4 bases from V and 2 bases from J, with 6 bases between. This CDR3 has 12 amino acids. This chain's CDR3 is CASSPINYGYTF. CDR3 DNA sequence: TGTGCCAGCAGCCCCATCAACTATGGCTACACCTTC.

This clonotype appeared a few times. This chain links TRBV19 with TRBJ1-1, with TRBD1 identical over 8 bases. V was pared by 5 bases and J by 6 bases, with 8 bases of the junction left unmatched. CDR1 is LNHDA, CDR2 SQIVND, per germline (reference sequence). The CDR3 sequence is 14 residues long. In nucleotides, the CDR3 is TGTGCCAGTAGTCAACAGGGGGTCAGCGCTGAAGCTTTCTTT. It specifies CASSQQGVSAEAFF.

This clonotype was seen ten or more times. The J gene is TRBJ2-3, the V gene TRBV10-2; 7 positions match TRBD2. This CDR3 is 15 amino acids long. CDR1 and CDR2 from the germline V gene are WSHSY and SAAADI. V lost 5 bases and J lost 6; bases outside the gene matches: 11. The CDR3 protein is CASSITGGGSDTQYF. DNA for the CDR3: TGCGCCAGCAGTATAACGGGAGGAGGGTCTGATACGCAGTATTTT.

This clonotype showed up many times. As DNA, the CDR3 is TGTGCCAGCAGCGTAACTAGCGGGGGGGCCAGCACAGATACGCAGTATTTT. Protein sequence: CASSVTSGGASTDTQYF. This chain joins TRBV7-9 and TRBJ2-3; 13 bases are a match to TRBD2. The germline V gene encodes CDR1 SEHNR and CDR2 FQNEAQ (reference sequence). This CDR3 region has 17 residues. The V gene end was trimmed by 5 bases and the J gene end by 0 bases; junction bases not matched to a gene: 5.

The gene calls are TRBV9 and TRBJ2-1; 12 nucleotides agree with TRBD2. The V gene end was trimmed by 4 bases and the J gene end by 7 bases; junction bases not matched to a gene: 15. The CDR3 is made up of 18 amino acids. Germline-derived CDR1 and CDR2 are SGDLS and YYNGEE. CDR3 nucleotides: TGTGCCAGCAGCTACGGACTAGCGGGGAGCCCCTCGAGGAATGAGCAGTTCTTC. This codes for CASSYGLAGSPSRNEQFF.

This clonotype was detected a few times. The gene calls are TRBV11-3 and TRBJ2-5, with 8 nucleotides matching TRBD1. The J segment lost 0 bases and the V segment lost 1 base, leaving 4 bases of the junction unmatched. Germline V gene data show CDR1 as SGHNT and CDR2 as YENEEA. CDR3 size: 16 residues. Here the CDR3 reads CASSLGTGGDQETQYF. The CDR3 nucleotides read TGTGCCAGCAGCTTAGGTACAGGGGGAGACCAAGAGACCCAGTACTTC.